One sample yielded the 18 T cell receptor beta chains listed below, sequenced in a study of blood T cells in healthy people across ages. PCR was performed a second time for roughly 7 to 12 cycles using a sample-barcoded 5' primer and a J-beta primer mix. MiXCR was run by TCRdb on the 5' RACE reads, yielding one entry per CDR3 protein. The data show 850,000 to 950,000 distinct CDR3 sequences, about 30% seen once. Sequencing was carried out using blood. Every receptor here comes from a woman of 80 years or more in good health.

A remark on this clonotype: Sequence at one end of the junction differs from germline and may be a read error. The DNA of the CDR3 is TGTGCCAACAGTTTATTAGACAGTAACTATGGCTACACCTTC. Translating gives CANSLLDSNYGYTF. The chain is built from TRBV28 and TRBJ1-2; D might be TRBD1 (5 bases). The CDR3 has 14 residues. CDR1 and CDR2 from the germline V gene are MDHEN and SYDVKM.

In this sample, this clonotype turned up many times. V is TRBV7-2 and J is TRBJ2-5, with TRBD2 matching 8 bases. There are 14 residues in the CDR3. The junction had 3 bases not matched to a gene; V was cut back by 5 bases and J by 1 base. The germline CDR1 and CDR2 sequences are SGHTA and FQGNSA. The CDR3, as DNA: TGTGCCAGCAGCACCGCGGGGGGCCAAGAGACCCAGTACTTC. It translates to CASSTAGGQETQYF.

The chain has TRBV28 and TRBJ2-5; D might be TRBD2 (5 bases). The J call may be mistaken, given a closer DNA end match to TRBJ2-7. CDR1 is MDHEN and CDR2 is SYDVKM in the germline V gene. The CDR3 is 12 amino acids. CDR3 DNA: TGTGCCAGCATCGGCGGGCGCAGCGAGCAGTACTTC. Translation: CASIGGRSEQYF.

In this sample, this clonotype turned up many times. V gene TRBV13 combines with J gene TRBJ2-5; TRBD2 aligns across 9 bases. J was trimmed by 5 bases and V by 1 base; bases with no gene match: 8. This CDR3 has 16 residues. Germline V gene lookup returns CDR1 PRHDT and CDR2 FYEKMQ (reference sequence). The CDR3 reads CASSLVAGGPRETQYF. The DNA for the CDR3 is TGTGCCAGCAGCTTAGTGGCGGGGGGGCCCCGCGAGACCCAGTACTTC.

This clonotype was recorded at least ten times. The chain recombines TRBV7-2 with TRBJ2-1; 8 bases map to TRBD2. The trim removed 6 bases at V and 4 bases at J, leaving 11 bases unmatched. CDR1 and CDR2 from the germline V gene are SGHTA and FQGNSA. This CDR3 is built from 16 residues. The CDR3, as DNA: TGTGCCAGCAGAAAACCGGGACTAGTCGGATACAATGAGCAGTTCTTC. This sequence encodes CASRKPGLVGYNEQFF.

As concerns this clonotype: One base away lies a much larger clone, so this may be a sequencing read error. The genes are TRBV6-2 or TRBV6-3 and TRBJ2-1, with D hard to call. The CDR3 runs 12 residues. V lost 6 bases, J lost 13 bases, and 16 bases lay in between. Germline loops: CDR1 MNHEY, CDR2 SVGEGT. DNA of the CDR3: TGTGCCAGCAGCTGGGTGCATGAGACCCAGTTCTTC. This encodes CASSWVHETQFF.

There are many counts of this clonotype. CDR3: CASSVGRGETQYF. For the CDR3, the DNA is TGTGCCAGCAGTGTTGGAAGAGGGGAGACCCAGTACTTC. The gene calls are TRBV6-4 and TRBJ2-5; a weak D match, TRBD2 (5 bases). Germline V lookup: CDR1 MRHNA, CDR2 SNTAGT. The CDR3 length is 13 residues. V lost 4 bases, J lost 5 bases, and 11 bases lay in between.

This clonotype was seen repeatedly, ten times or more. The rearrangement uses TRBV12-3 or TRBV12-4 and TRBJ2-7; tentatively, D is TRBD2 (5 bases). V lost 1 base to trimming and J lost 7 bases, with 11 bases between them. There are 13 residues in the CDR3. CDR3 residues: CASSLGGVWEQYF. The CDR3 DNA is TGTGCCAGCAGTTTAGGGGGAGTCTGGGAGCAGTACTTC.

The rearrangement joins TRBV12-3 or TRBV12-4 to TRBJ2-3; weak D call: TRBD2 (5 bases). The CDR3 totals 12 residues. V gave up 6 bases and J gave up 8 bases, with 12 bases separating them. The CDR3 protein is CASRVRVGTQYF. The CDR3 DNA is TGTGCCAGCAGAGTGAGGGTAGGTACGCAGTATTTT.

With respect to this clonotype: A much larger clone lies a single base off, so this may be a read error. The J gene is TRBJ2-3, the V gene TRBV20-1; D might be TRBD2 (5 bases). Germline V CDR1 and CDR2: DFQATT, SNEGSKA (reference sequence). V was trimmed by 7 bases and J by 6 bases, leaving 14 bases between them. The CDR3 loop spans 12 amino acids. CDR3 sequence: CSGETRGDTQYF. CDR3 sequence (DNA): TGCAGTGGGGAAACCCGAGGGGATACGCAGTATTTT.

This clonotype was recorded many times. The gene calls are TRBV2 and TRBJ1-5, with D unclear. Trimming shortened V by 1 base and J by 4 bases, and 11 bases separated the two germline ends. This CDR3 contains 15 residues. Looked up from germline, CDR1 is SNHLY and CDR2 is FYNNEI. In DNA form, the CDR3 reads TGTGCCAGCAGTGAAGGGGCAGGAGCTAATCAGCCCCAGCATTTT. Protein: CASSEGAGANQPQHF.

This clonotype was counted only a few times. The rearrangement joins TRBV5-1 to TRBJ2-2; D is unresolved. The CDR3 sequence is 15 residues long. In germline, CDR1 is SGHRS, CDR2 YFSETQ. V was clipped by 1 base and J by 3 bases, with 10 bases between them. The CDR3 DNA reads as TGCGCCAGCAGCTTGACTACTGGACACACCGGGGAGCTGTTTTTT. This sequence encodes CASSLTTGHTGELFF.

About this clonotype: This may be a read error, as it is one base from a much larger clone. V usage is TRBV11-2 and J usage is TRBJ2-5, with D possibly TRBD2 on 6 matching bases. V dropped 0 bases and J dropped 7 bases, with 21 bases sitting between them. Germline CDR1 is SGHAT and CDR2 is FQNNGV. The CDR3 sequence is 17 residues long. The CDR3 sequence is CASSLDYGGGVFGTQYF. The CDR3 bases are TGTGCCAGCAGCTTAGATTATGGGGGAGGAGTTTTTGGGACCCAGTACTTC.

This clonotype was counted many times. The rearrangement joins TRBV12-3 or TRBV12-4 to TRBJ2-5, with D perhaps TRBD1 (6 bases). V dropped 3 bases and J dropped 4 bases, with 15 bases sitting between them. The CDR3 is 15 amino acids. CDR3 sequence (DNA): TGTGCCAGCAGTTTTGGGGGTTTAGGGGGAGAGACCCAGTACTTC. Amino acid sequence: CASSFGGLGGETQYF.

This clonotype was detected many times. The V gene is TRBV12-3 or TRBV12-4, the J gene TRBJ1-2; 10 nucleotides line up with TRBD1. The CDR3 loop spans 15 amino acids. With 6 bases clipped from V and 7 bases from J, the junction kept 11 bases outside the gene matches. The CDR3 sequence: CASSLTGGLIGGYTF. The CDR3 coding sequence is TGTGCCAGCAGCCTGACAGGGGGCCTAATTGGTGGCTACACCTTC.

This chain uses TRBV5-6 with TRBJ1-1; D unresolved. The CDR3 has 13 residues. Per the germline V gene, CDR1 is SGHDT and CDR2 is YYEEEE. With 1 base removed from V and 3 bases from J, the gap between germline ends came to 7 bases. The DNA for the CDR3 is TGTGCCAGCAGCTTGCTAACGCACACTGAAGCTTTCTTT. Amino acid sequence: CASSLLTHTEAFF.

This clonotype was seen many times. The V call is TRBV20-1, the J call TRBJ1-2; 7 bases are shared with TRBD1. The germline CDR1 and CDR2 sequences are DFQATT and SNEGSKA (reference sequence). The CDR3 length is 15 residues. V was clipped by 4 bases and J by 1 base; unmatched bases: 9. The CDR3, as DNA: TGCAGTGCTAAATTAACCGGGACAGTTAACTATGGCTACACCTTC. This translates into CSAKLTGTVNYGYTF.

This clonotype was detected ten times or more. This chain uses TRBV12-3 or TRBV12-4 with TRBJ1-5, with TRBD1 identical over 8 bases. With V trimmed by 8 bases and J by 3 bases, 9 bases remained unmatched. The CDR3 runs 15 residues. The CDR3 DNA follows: TGTGCCAGCGCTCCCGGGACAGGACACAATCAGCCCCAGCATTTT. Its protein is CASAPGTGHNQPQHF.